The 11 T cell receptor beta chains presented below share a single source sample, sequenced in a study of T cells in Graves' hyperthyroidism and ophthalmopathy (dated by TCRdb to 2018 to 2020). Library prep was done by multiplex PCR. The data were produced on an Illumina HiSeq 2000. The TCR beta CDR3 regions were amplified from the RNA transcripts. A first-round RT-PCR of the TCR CDR3 used the HTBI primer set with the Qiagen OneStep RT-PCR kit. TCRdb redid the processing of the public reads, applying fastp at Q25 and MiXCR, and retained in-frame beta chains. Each entry is one CDR3 protein sequence, shown with its most common DNA and genes. Across this sample there are around 700,000 distinct CDR3 sequences, with roughly a sixth seen only once. Jointly, the top ten make up approximately 15% of the sample. Sequenced material: blood. The receptors come from a woman aged 50 to 60 with Graves' hyperthyroidism that later progressed to Graves' ophthalmopathy.

This CDR3 reads CSVSPTDVSGNTIYF. Here the CDR3 DNA reads TGCAGCGTTTCACCGACCGACGTCTCTGGAAACACCATATATTTT. The rearrangement uses TRBV29-1 and TRBJ1-3; D gene uncertain. Trimming took 5 bases from V and 0 from J, leaving 14 bases between them. CDR1 and CDR2 (germline): SQVTM, ANQGSEA. The CDR3 loop spans 15 amino acids.

This clonotype has ten or more counts. The chain uses TRBV3-1 and TRBJ2-4, with TRBD2 identical over 8 bases. Germline V gene data show CDR1 as LGHDT and CDR2 as YNNKEL (reference sequence). The CDR3 extends over 15 amino acids. The V gene end was trimmed by 4 bases and the J gene end by 2 bases; junction bases not matched to a gene: 4. CDR3 amino acids: CASSRGGRTKNIQYF. As DNA, the CDR3 is TGTGCCAGCAGCCGCGGGGGGAGGACCAAAAACATTCAGTACTTC. The full variable domain, with the rest looked up from reference TRBV3-1 and TRBJ2-4, is DTAVSQTPKYLVTQMGNDKSIKCEQNLGHDTMYWYKQDSKKFLKIMFSYNNKELIINETVPNRFSPKSPDKAHLNLHINSLELGDSAVYFCASSRGGRTKNIQYFGAGTRLSVL.

This clonotype turned up a few times. V usage is TRBV25-1 and J usage is TRBJ2-1, with 9 bases aligning to TRBD2. Germline values: CDR1 MGHDK, CDR2 SYGVNS. Trimming at V came to 2 bases and at J to 7 bases, leaving 9 bases not matched to a gene. This CDR3 comprises 16 residues. The CDR3: CASSELAGGGRNEQFF. In DNA, the CDR3 is TGTGCCAGCAGTGAACTGGCGGGGGGGGGTAGGAATGAGCAGTTCTTC.

This sequence joins TRBV29-1 and TRBJ1-1; TRBD1 matches at 12 bases. V was pared by 6 bases and J by 3 bases, with 5 bases of the junction left unmatched. This CDR3 region has 14 residues. In germline, CDR1 is SQVTM, CDR2 ANQGSEA. CDR3 sequence: CSVRDRGRDTEAFF. Written as DNA, the CDR3 is TGCAGCGTCCGGGACAGGGGGCGAGACACTGAAGCTTTCTTT.

This clonotype was detected a few times. The chain is built from TRBV6-4 and TRBJ1-2, with TRBD1 as a possible D gene (5 bases). Germline V CDR1 and CDR2: MRHNA, SNTAGT. This CDR3 is 18 amino acids long. Trimming pared 0 bases from V and 1 base from J, leaving 18 bases between. The DNA of the CDR3 is TGTGCCAGCAGTGACTCGATGCGGTCCCAGGGCAGTAACTATGGCTACACCTTC. This translates into CASSDSMRSQGSNYGYTF.

This sequence joins TRBV20-1 and TRBJ1-5, with 10 bases that match TRBD1. The CDR3 sequence is 15 residues long. The germline gives CDR1 DFQATT, CDR2 SNEGSKA (reference sequence). J was trimmed by 6 bases and V by 3 bases; bases with no gene match: 8. The DNA for the CDR3 is TGCAGTGCTAGTCTGGGACAGGGGATTTGTCAGCCCCAGCATTTT. It encodes CSASLGQGICQPQHF.

The chain employs TRBV27 and TRBJ1-2; D call uncertain. The germline V gene has CDR1 MNHEY and CDR2 SMNVEV (reference sequence). CDR3 size: 15 residues. V gave up 2 bases and J gave up 3 bases, with 13 bases separating them. DNA of the CDR3: TGTGCCAGCAGTTTACGGTCTCGGGTGCACTATGGCTACACCTTC. Its protein is CASSLRSRVHYGYTF.

This clonotype was seen only a few times. In nucleotides, the CDR3 is TGCGCCAGCAGCCTGGACAGCCCGCTACAAGAGACCCAGTACTTC. Translated, it gives CASSLDSPLQETQYF. The V and J genes are TRBV5-1 and TRBJ2-5, with a weak D call TRBD1 (6 bases). There are 15 residues in the CDR3. The V end was cut by 4 bases, the J end by 2 bases, with 15 bases between. Germline CDR1 reads SGHRS; CDR2 reads YFSETQ.

In this sample, this clonotype turned up many times. The chain links TRBV20-1 to TRBJ2-1; TRBD2 agrees at 10 bases. The V gene's germline CDR1 is DFQATT and CDR2 SNEGSKA (reference sequence). Trimming cost V 3 bases and J 3 bases; bases outside gene matches: 14. The CDR3 has 18 amino acids. The CDR3 loop reads CSASYIAGGILLYNEQFF. The CDR3 DNA sequence: TGCAGTGCTAGCTACATAGCGGGGGGAATCCTCCTCTACAATGAGCAGTTCTTC.

Here the CDR3 reads CASSIRGWAADTEAFF. In nucleotides, the CDR3 is TGTGCCAGTAGTATTAGGGGGTGGGCCGCGGACACTGAAGCTTTCTTT. The chain combines TRBV19 with TRBJ1-1, with a tentative D call TRBD1 (6 bases). This CDR3 spans 16 amino acids. CDR1 and CDR2 from the germline V gene are LNHDA and SQIVND (reference sequence). The ends were cut back, 3 bases at V and 3 bases at J, with 17 bases in the middle.

The DNA of the CDR3 is TGTGCCAGCAGCCCGGAGGGCAGGGGCGAGCAGTACTTC. This translates into CASSPEGRGEQYF. The rearrangement joins TRBV5-5 to TRBJ2-7; D possibly matches TRBD1 or TRBD2 (6 bases each). Trimming took off 4 bases at V and 6 bases at J, with 14 bases between the two ends. The CDR3 has 13 amino acids. Germline-derived CDR1 and CDR2 are SGHKS and YYEKEE (reference sequence). The full variable domain, with the rest looked up from reference TRBV5-5 and TRBJ2-7, is DAGVTQSPTHLIKTRGQQVTLRCSPISGHKSVSWYQQVLGQGPQFIFQYYEKEERGRGNFPDRFSARQFPNYSSELNVNALLLGDSALYLCASSPEGRGEQYFGPGTRLTVT.